The 26 T cell receptor beta chains reported below all come from one sample, sequenced in a study of blood T cell repertoires in COVID-19. Method: immunoSEQ multiplex PCR; TCRdb's copy keeps in-frame clones and lacks some. Here the sample spans hundreds of thousands of clones, 86% being singletons. Sequencing used peripheral blood. These receptors were taken from a woman between 25 and 40 years old who had recovered from COVID-19.

To note about this clone: This CDR3 is also generated by other DNA sequences in the sample. V is TRBV30 and J is TRBJ1-1; D gene unclear. Germline V lookup: CDR1 GTSNPN, CDR2 SVGIG (reference sequence). The CDR3 totals 11 residues. V was trimmed by 3 bases and J by 3 bases, leaving 5 bases between them. The CDR3 sequence is CAWRRDTEAFF. Here the CDR3 DNA reads TGTGCCTGGAGGAGAGACACTGAAGCTTTCTTT.

This sequence joins TRBV6-6 and TRBJ1-3, with a weak D call TRBD1 (5 bases). Germline CDR1 MNHNY, CDR2 SVGAGI (reference sequence). The ends were cut back, 0 bases at V and 0 bases at J, with 9 bases in the middle. CDR3 length: 16 residues. The CDR3, as DNA: TGTGCCAGCAGTTACTCGTACAGGAGCTCTGGAAACACCATATATTTT. Translating gives CASSYSYRSSGNTIYF.

This chain uses TRBV27 with TRBJ1-2; D gene unclear. This CDR3 is 15 amino acids long. V lost 5 bases and J 4 bases, leaving 17 bases between the germline ends. Germline loops: CDR1 MNHEY, CDR2 SMNVEV (reference sequence). CDR3 region: CASSTSPLRVYGYTF. The DNA for the CDR3 is TGTGCCAGCAGTACGAGTCCCCTCCGCGTCTATGGCTACACCTTC.

Only one count was recorded for this clone. This sequence joins TRBV20-1 and TRBJ1-2; the D gene is possibly TRBD1 (6 bases). Trimming took off 5 bases at V and 5 bases at J, with 9 bases between the two ends. Germline assignment: CDR1 DFQATT and CDR2 SNEGSKA (reference sequence). CDR3 size: 11 residues. The CDR3 here is CSAGTKYGYTF. CDR3 DNA: TGCAGTGCTGGGACAAAATATGGCTACACCTTC.

This rearrangement joins TRBV24-1 to TRBJ2-1; D perhaps matches TRBD2 (5 bases). Looked up from germline, CDR1 is KGHDR and CDR2 is SFDVKD. The CDR3 extends over 14 amino acids. V gave up 3 bases and J gave up 7 bases, with 12 bases separating them. DNA of the CDR3: TGTGCCACCAGTGATCGTAGGGAGTATAATGAGCAGTTCTTC. Its protein product is CATSDRREYNEQFF.

The rearrangement joins TRBV7-2 to TRBJ2-1; 8 bases align to TRBD2. CDR1 is SGHTA, CDR2 FQGNSA, per germline. CDR3 length: 14 residues. The J segment lost 6 bases and the V segment lost 1 base, leaving 2 bases of the junction unmatched. The CDR3 sequence is CASSLVTSGNEQFF. The CDR3 nucleotides read TGTGCCAGCAGCTTAGTAACTAGCGGCAATGAGCAGTTCTTC.

The rearrangement joins TRBV7-2 to TRBJ2-1, with 7 bases fitting TRBD2. Per germline, CDR1 SGHTA and CDR2 FQGNSA. The CDR3 is made up of 16 amino acids. With V trimmed by 2 bases and J by 9 bases, 13 bases remained unmatched. Here the CDR3 DNA reads TGTGCCAGCAGCTTAACACGGGAGGCAGGGCAAAGTGAGCAGTTCTTC. Its translation is CASSLTREAGQSEQFF.

The V call is TRBV27, the J call TRBJ2-7; 10 bases agree with TRBD1. The CDR3 spans 14 residues. Germline CDR1 reads MNHEY; CDR2 reads SMNVEV (reference sequence). V gave up 7 bases and J gave up 5 bases; unmatched junction bases: 8. CDR3 bases: TGTGCCAGCAACATGGACAGGGGGTCCCACGAGCAGTACTTC. This codes for CASNMDRGSHEQYF.

J is TRBJ1-2 and V is TRBV6-5; D gene uncertain. Germline V gives CDR1 MNHEY, CDR2 SVGAGI. CDR3 length equals 12 residues. V was cut by 6 bases and J by 3 bases, with 8 bases left in between. The CDR3 spells CASREWDYGYTF. In DNA, the CDR3 is TGTGCCAGCAGGGAGTGGGACTATGGCTACACCTTC.

This clone appeared a few times. The V and J genes are TRBV6-2 or TRBV6-3 and TRBJ2-7; D is undetermined. The length of the CDR3 is 11 residues. Germline V gene sequence: CDR1 MNHEY, CDR2 SVGEGT. The V end lost 4 bases, the J end lost 3 bases, and 4 bases lay between the germline ends. The DNA of the CDR3 is TGTGCCAGCAGTTCCCACTACGAGCAGTACTTC. This encodes CASSSHYEQYF.

The rearrangement links TRBV27 to TRBJ1-2, with D perhaps matching TRBD1 (6 bases). CDR1 and CDR2 (germline): MNHEY, SMNVEV (reference sequence). The CDR3 spans 14 residues. The V end was cut by 6 bases, the J end by 4 bases, with 15 bases between. The CDR3 nucleotides read TGTGCCAGCAGGCTTAGGGGGGGAGGCTATGGCTACACCTTC. It yields the protein CASRLRGGGYGYTF.

The chain has TRBV5-1 and TRBJ2-7, with 11 bases matching TRBD1. The germline gives CDR1 SGHRS, CDR2 YFSETQ. The CDR3 consists of 16 residues. V trimming: 3 bases; J trimming: 1 base; junction bases outside the gene matches: 6. The CDR3 DNA reads as TGCGCCAGCAGCTACTCAGGACAGGGGGCTTCCTACGAGCAGTACTTC. Translation: CASSYSGQGASYEQYF.

The rearrangement joins TRBV6-2 or TRBV6-3 to TRBJ1-5; no reliable D call. The length of the CDR3 is 17 residues. Trimming stripped 2 bases from V and 4 bases from J, with 18 bases between. Germline lookup yields CDR1 MNHEY and CDR2 SVGEGT. For the CDR3, the DNA is TGTGCCAGCAGTTACAATTGGCCAATGCAAATGAATCAGCCCCAGCATTTT. Translation: CASSYNWPMQMNQPQHF.

V gene TRBV2 combines with J gene TRBJ1-4, with a tentative D call TRBD1 (5 bases). This CDR3 spans 14 amino acids. Germline CDR1 reads SNHLY; CDR2 reads FYNNEI. The ends were cut back, 5 bases at V and 4 bases at J, with 11 bases in the middle. CDR3: CASSSTAYNEKLFF. The CDR3 DNA follows: TGTGCCAGCAGTTCGACAGCCTATAATGAAAAACTGTTTTTT.

J is TRBJ1-5 and V is TRBV2; tentative D call: TRBD1 (6 bases). The CDR3 totals 15 residues. The V gene's germline CDR1 is SNHLY and CDR2 FYNNEI. V was trimmed by 6 bases and J by 2 bases, leaving 14 bases between them. CDR3 sequence (DNA): TGTGCCAGCAGAGCCGACAGGAATGGCAATCAGCCCCAGCATTTT. It yields the protein CASRADRNGNQPQHF. Looking up the rest from reference TRBV2 and TRBJ1-5 gives the full variable domain: EPEVTQTPSHQVTQMGQEVILRCVPISNHLYFYWYRQILGQKVEFLVSFYNNEISEKSEIFDDQFSVERPDGSNFTLKIRSTKLEDSAMYFCASRADRNGNQPQHFGDGTRLSIL.

This chain joins TRBV18 and TRBJ1-2, with D possibly TRBD1 on 6 matching bases. The V and J ends lost 3 bases and 7 bases respectively, with 18 bases between them. The CDR3 sequence is 15 residues long. CDR1 and CDR2 (germline): KGHSH, LQKENI. The CDR3 nucleotides are TGTGCCAGCTCACCCCCCCCTACAGGGTCTGGTGGCTACACCTTC. Amino acids: CASSPPPTGSGGYTF.

This clone was counted a single time. J is TRBJ2-3 and V is TRBV7-2; D call uncertain. The CDR3 loop spans 13 amino acids. CDR1 and CDR2 from the germline V gene are SGHTA and FQGNSA. V was trimmed by 1 base and J by 6 bases, leaving 8 bases between them. CDR3 sequence: CASSLVTEDTQYF. The CDR3 DNA reads TGTGCCAGCAGCTTAGTAACCGAGGATACGCAGTATTTT.

This clone was recorded only once. This chain links TRBV6-6 with TRBJ1-1, with a possible D match to TRBD1 (5 bases). The CDR3 is 12 residues long. Germline V gene lookup returns CDR1 MNHNY and CDR2 SVGAGI (reference sequence). Trimming removed 7 bases from V and 3 bases from J, with 9 bases in between. The CDR3 bases are TGTGCCAGCACCGGGGGGGACACTGAAGCTTTCTTT. It translates to CASTGGDTEAFF.

The chain couples TRBV3-1 (or the pseudogene TRBV3-2) to TRBJ1-1, with D uncertain. CDR3 length: 12 amino acids. V was cut by 3 bases and J by 11 bases, with 13 bases left in between. Germline CDR1 reads LGHDT; CDR2 reads YNNKEL (reference sequence). CDR3 coding DNA: TGTGCCAGCAGCCACACTAGTCTGGGGGCTTTCTTT. Translation: CASSHTSLGAFF.

The chain couples TRBV12-3 or TRBV12-4 to TRBJ1-1; D is uncertain. The CDR3 spans 13 residues. Deletions cut 7 bases from V and 4 bases from J, with 13 bases between. The CDR3 loop is CASKAGSGTEAFF. DNA of the CDR3: TGTGCCAGCAAAGCGGGGTCGGGCACTGAAGCTTTCTTT.

V is TRBV28 and J is TRBJ1-4, with TRBD1 identical over 9 bases. The CDR3 runs to 15 residues. J lost 3 bases, V lost 6 bases, and 5 bases had no gene match. Germline V gene lookup returns CDR1 MDHEN and CDR2 SYDVKM. CDR3 nucleotides: TGTGCCAGCAGGACCGGGACAGGGTCTAATGAAAAACTGTTTTTT. It translates to CASRTGTGSNEKLFF.

The chain couples TRBV19 to TRBJ2-7; D uncertain. Trimming left V 2 bases short and J 4 bases short, with 18 bases between. The CDR3 sequence is 16 residues long. Germline CDR1 reads LNHDA; CDR2 reads SQIVND (reference sequence). The CDR3 DNA reads TGTGCCAGTAGTATAAGCAGCGCTGGTTCCCTTTACGAGCAGTACTTC. Translated: CASSISSAGSLYEQYF.

V gene TRBV2 combines with J gene TRBJ1-1; D gene unclear. V lost 4 bases to trimming and J lost 4 bases, with 13 bases between them. Germline assignment: CDR1 SNHLY and CDR2 FYNNEI. The CDR3 consists of 14 residues. The CDR3 region is CASSAIPHGTEAFF. Here the CDR3 DNA reads TGTGCCAGCAGTGCAATTCCTCACGGCACTGAAGCTTTCTTT.

This chain joins TRBV5-8 and TRBJ2-5, with 10 positions matching TRBD2. Per the germline V gene, CDR1 is SGHTS and CDR2 is YDEGEE. V shed 2 bases, J shed 3 bases, and the junction held 1 base outside the gene matches. This CDR3 has 14 residues. The CDR3 DNA follows: TGTGCCAGCAGCTTCGGGACTAGCGAAGAGACCCAGTACTTC. Its translation is CASSFGTSEETQYF.

The chain couples TRBV5-1 to TRBJ2-5, with 11 positions matching TRBD2. CDR3 length: 14 residues. Germline V gives CDR1 SGHRS, CDR2 YFSETQ. Germline trimming cut 1 base from V and 6 bases from J; bases unmatched to any gene: 2. CDR3 coding DNA: TGCGCCAGCAGCTTGACTAGCGGGAGTAAGACCCAGTACTTC. This translates into CASSLTSGSKTQYF.

V and J are TRBV6-1 and TRBJ2-7; 8 bases line up with TRBD1. Germline loops: CDR1 MNHNS, CDR2 SASEGT. The trim removed 2 bases at V and 3 bases at J, leaving 15 bases unmatched. The CDR3 has 18 residues. The CDR3, as DNA: TGTGCCAGCAGTGAATCCCGCGCCCTGACAGGGGTAGGCTACGAGCAGTACTTC. Translation: CASSESRALTGVGYEQYF.